This T cell receptor (beta chain) was sequenced in a study of regulatory T cells in long-lasting Graves disease. The TCR beta library used iRepertoire HTBI primers with Arm-PCR amplification of CDR3. TCRdb re-analysed the multiplex PCR reads in MiXCR, keeping a single row per CDR3 protein. Here the sample spans approximately 300,000 distinct CDR3 sequences, 15% to 20% being singletons. At least ten counts were recorded for this clonotype. V dropped 0 bases and J dropped 4 bases, with 16 bases sitting between them. The CDR3 consists of 16 residues. Per the germline V gene, CDR1 is SGDLS and CDR2 is YYNGEE. Stated time point: newly diagnosed GD, antithyroid drugs for less than 3 months. Extracted RNA from PBMCs served as the source of the TCR library.

The receptor was derived from a female donor with Graves disease. The genes are TRBV9 and TRBJ2-5, with D possibly being TRBD2 (5 bases). The sample consisted of peripheral blood mononuclear cells (PBMCs), taken at new diagnosis, from a patient treated with antithyroid drugs. CDR3 bases: TGTGCCAGCAGCGTAGCGGGCCTTAGAGGGTTAGAGACCCAGTACTTC. Amino acid sequence: CASSVAGLRGLETQYF.